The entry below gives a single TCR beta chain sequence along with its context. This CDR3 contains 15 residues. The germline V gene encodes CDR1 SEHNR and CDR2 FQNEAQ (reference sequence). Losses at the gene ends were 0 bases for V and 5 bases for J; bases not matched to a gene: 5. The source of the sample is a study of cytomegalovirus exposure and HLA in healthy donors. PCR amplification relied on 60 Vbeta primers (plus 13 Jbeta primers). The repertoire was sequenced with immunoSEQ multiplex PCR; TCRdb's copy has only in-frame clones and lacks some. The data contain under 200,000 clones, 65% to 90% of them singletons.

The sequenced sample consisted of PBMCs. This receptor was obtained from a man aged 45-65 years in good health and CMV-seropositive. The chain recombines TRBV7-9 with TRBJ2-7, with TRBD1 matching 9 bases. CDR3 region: CASSLAGQGRHEQYF. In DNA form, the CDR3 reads TGTGCCAGCAGCTTAGCCGGACAGGGGCGCCACGAGCAGTACTTC.